These 26 T cell receptor beta chains came from one sample sequenced in a study of T cell responses to AZD1222 COVID-19 vaccine. The repertoire was sequenced with immunoSEQ multiplex PCR; TCRdb's copy has only in-frame clones and lacks some. This sample yields fewer than 200,000 clones, of which 85% to 95% are seen a single time; approximately 1.3% belongs to the top ten. This specimen was peripheral blood, taken on day 0 of AZD1222 vaccination. The receptor source for this set is an adult in good health.

The chain is built from TRBV6-6 and TRBJ1-2, with D unresolved. Germline values: CDR1 MNHNY, CDR2 SVGAGI (reference sequence). The CDR3 contains 14 residues. V lost 7 bases, J lost 8 bases, and 20 bases lay in between. CDR3 sequence (DNA): TGTGCCAGCAACCCCTCTGGCGGCCTTCGGGGCTACACCTTC. It specifies CASNPSGGLRGYTF.

The chain uses TRBV15 and TRBJ1-5, with D possibly being TRBD1 (6 bases). In germline, CDR1 is LNHNV, CDR2 YYDKDF (reference sequence). V shed 0 bases and J shed 8 bases, with 17 bases lying between them. The CDR3 length is 16 residues. The CDR3 DNA reads as TGTGCCACCAGCAGAGATTCACCACAGGGAGGTAAGCCCCAGCATTTT. Amino acids: CATSRDSPQGGKPQHF.

The chain recombines TRBV19 with TRBJ1-1; possible D gene TRBD1, 5 bases. This CDR3 comprises 15 residues. CDR1 is LNHDA and CDR2 is SQIVND in the germline V gene (reference sequence). Trimming cost V 6 bases and J 2 bases, with 16 bases left between them. CDR3 sequence reads: CASRSSETVNTEAFF. The CDR3, as DNA: TGTGCCAGTAGATCCTCCGAGACAGTAAACACTGAAGCTTTCTTT.

This chain uses TRBV29-1 with TRBJ2-1, with 8 bases fitting TRBD2. This CDR3 is built from 15 residues. V lost 3 bases to trimming and J lost 1 base; unmatched junction nucleotides: 5. Per the germline V gene, CDR1 is SQVTM and CDR2 is ANQGSEA. CDR3 in DNA: TGCAGCGTTGATCAGCGGGGGAATTCCTACAATGAGCAGTTCTTC. This translates into CSVDQRGNSYNEQFF.

The genes are TRBV5-1 and TRBJ2-7; 8 bases agree with TRBD1. CDR3 size: 13 residues. Germline trimming cut 5 bases from V and 6 bases from J; bases unmatched to any gene: 7. CDR1 is SGHRS and CDR2 is YFSETQ in the germline V gene. In DNA, the CDR3 is TGCGCCAGCAGGACGGACAGGGTAAGCGAGCAGTACTTC. Protein: CASRTDRVSEQYF.

The table lists this clone with a few counts. The J gene is TRBJ1-6, the V gene TRBV7-2; possible D gene TRBD1, 6 bases. CDR3 size: 16 residues. The germline gives CDR1 SGHTA, CDR2 FQGNSA. Trimming took off 1 base at V and 7 bases at J, with 14 bases between the two ends. The CDR3 DNA sequence: TGTGCCAGCAGCTTAGGAACAGGGAGGAACAATTCACCCCTCCACTTT. Its protein product is CASSLGTGRNNSPLHF.

The V and J genes are TRBV9 and TRBJ2-1; 11 bases are shared with TRBD2. Germline V gene data show CDR1 as SGDLS and CDR2 as YYNGEE. The CDR3 has 15 residues. V lost 5 bases, J lost 5 bases, and 6 bases stayed unmatched. The CDR3 nucleotides are TGTGCCAGCAGTGACACTAGCGGGGGCGACAATGAGCAGTTCTTC. Its protein product is CASSDTSGGDNEQFF.

The chain has TRBV3-1 (or the pseudogene TRBV3-2) and TRBJ2-2, with TRBD2 matching 7 bases. The ends lost 0 bases at V and 2 bases at J; junction bases unmatched: 12. Germline CDR1 and CDR2: LGHDT and YNNKEL (reference sequence). The CDR3 has 19 amino acids. CDR3 DNA: TGTGCCAGCAGCCAAGATTGGGGCGTGGCTAGCGGAAACACCGGGGAGCTGTTTTTT. This codes for CASSQDWGVASGNTGELFF.

The genes are TRBV2 and TRBJ2-1; the D gene is possibly TRBD2 (6 bases). The germline gives CDR1 SNHLY, CDR2 FYNNEI. V shed 5 bases and J shed 7 bases, with 12 bases lying between them. CDR3 length equals 13 residues. CDR3 amino acids: CASSWGTRNEQFF. The CDR3 region has the DNA TGTGCCAGCAGTTGGGGGACTCGGAATGAGCAGTTCTTC.

The rearrangement joins TRBV19 to TRBJ2-2; the match to TRBD1 covers 8 bases. The CDR3 consists of 16 residues. V was pared by 4 bases and J by 4 bases, with 8 bases of the junction left unmatched. Germline V gene data show CDR1 as LNHDA and CDR2 as SQIVND (reference sequence). The CDR3 DNA reads as TGTGCCAGTAGTACCGTGACAGGGGTGGGCACCGGGGAGCTGTTTTTT. It yields the protein CASSTVTGVGTGELFF.

The CDR3 DNA sequence: TGCGCCAGCAGCTCTGACTTAGTTGGATCACCCCTCCACTTT. It translates to CASSSDLVGSPLHF. The V gene is TRBV5-1, the J gene TRBJ1-6; D is ambiguous. In germline, CDR1 is SGHRS, CDR2 YFSETQ. The CDR3 covers 14 residues. V shed 3 bases and J shed 10 bases, with 14 bases lying between them.

V and J are TRBV29-1 and TRBJ2-7; either TRBD1 or TRBD2 may fit D (5 bases each). CDR3 length: 13 amino acids. The germline V gene has CDR1 SQVTM and CDR2 ANQGSEA. CDR3 loop: CSAGTETSVEQYF. CDR3 DNA: TGCAGTGCCGGGACGGAGACGTCGGTCGAGCAGTACTTC.

V gene TRBV28 combines with J gene TRBJ2-7; D perhaps matches TRBD1 (5 bases). Trimming cost V 6 bases and J 2 bases, with 11 bases left between them. Per germline, CDR1 MDHEN and CDR2 SYDVKM. The length of the CDR3 is 13 residues. The CDR3 sequence: CASRPGQTYEQYF. The CDR3 nucleotides read TGTGCCAGCAGGCCCGGACAAACCTACGAGCAGTACTTC.

This clone was recorded only once. The genes are TRBV9 and TRBJ1-5; TRBD1 might be the D (5 bases). The CDR3 is 14 amino acids. Trimming stripped 0 bases from V and 7 bases from J, with 11 bases between. Germline-derived CDR1 and CDR2 are SGDLS and YYNGEE. In DNA form, the CDR3 reads TGTGCCAGCAGCGTAGGTCTGGGGCCGCAGCCCCAGCATTTT. It yields the protein CASSVGLGPQPQHF.

The V and J genes are TRBV29-1 and TRBJ1-4; 10 positions agree with TRBD1. V gave up 3 bases and J gave up 7 bases; unmatched junction bases: 5. The CDR3 runs 14 residues. From germline, CDR1 is SQVTM and CDR2 ANQGSEA. DNA of the CDR3: TGCAGCGTTGACGCGGGACAGGGGACTGAAAAACTGTTTTTT. Protein: CSVDAGQGTEKLFF.

The genes are TRBV6-5 and TRBJ1-6; D is perhaps TRBD1 (6 bases). The CDR3 length is 14 residues. Trimming shortened V by 6 bases and J by 7 bases, and 13 bases separated the two germline ends. Germline V gene lookup returns CDR1 MNHEY and CDR2 SVGAGI. This CDR3 reads CASRPGDPNSPLHF. The CDR3 DNA reads TGTGCCAGCAGGCCAGGGGATCCCAATTCACCCCTCCACTTT.

V gene TRBV7-9 combines with J gene TRBJ2-7; possibly TRBD1 for D (6 bases). This CDR3 is built from 14 residues. CDR1 is SEHNR and CDR2 is FQNEAQ in the germline V gene (reference sequence). V was clipped by 5 bases and J by 0 bases, with 11 bases between them. DNA of the CDR3: TGTGCCAGCAGCCAAACAGGGAGCTCCTACGAGCAGTACTTC. Its protein is CASSQTGSSYEQYF.

The genes are TRBV2 and TRBJ1-4; TRBD1 might be the D (5 bases). V lost 5 bases and J lost 0, with 10 bases in between. The CDR3 covers 15 residues. CDR1 and CDR2 (germline): SNHLY, FYNNEI. CDR3: CASSKGTATNEKLFF. Written as DNA, the CDR3 is TGTGCCAGCAGTAAGGGGACTGCAACTAATGAAAAACTGTTTTTT.

The J gene is TRBJ1-1, the V gene TRBV5-1; D gene unclear. Germline V CDR1 and CDR2: SGHRS, YFSETQ. Trimming removed 4 bases from V and 4 bases from J, with 17 bases in between. The CDR3 runs to 15 residues. The CDR3 DNA reads as TGCGCCAGCAGCCCACGGGAAGGGCGGGGCACTGAAGCTTTCTTT. It codes for CASSPREGRGTEAFF.

CDR3 amino acids: CASSVDNRNYGYTF. The DNA of the CDR3 is TGTGCCAGCAGCGTAGATAACCGAAACTATGGCTACACCTTC. The chain has TRBV9 and TRBJ1-2; D is undetermined. V was pared by 0 bases and J by 2 bases, with 8 bases between. The germline V gene encodes CDR1 SGDLS and CDR2 YYNGEE. This CDR3 contains 14 residues.

V gene TRBV29-1 combines with J gene TRBJ2-1, with D tentatively TRBD2 (6 bases). This CDR3 contains 11 residues. V was clipped by 5 bases and J by 10 bases, with 12 bases between them. The V gene's germline CDR1 is SQVTM and CDR2 ANQGSEA. CDR3 nucleotide sequence: TGCAGCGTTTCGGGGGTAGGGGAGCAGTTCTTC. It yields the protein CSVSGVGEQFF.

The chain couples TRBV6-5 to TRBJ2-7; the D call may be TRBD1 or TRBD2 (6 bases each). Trimming removed 6 bases at V and 5 bases at J, with 20 bases between. Germline V lookup: CDR1 MNHEY, CDR2 SVGAGI. This CDR3 spans 15 amino acids. This chain's CDR3 is CASRRDFGGIDEQYF. The CDR3, as DNA: TGTGCCAGCAGGCGAGATTTCGGGGGCATCGACGAGCAGTACTTC.

This clone was recorded a few times. The CDR3 DNA is TGTGCCAGCAGCGGTTCAGGGGTTGGTGAAGCTTTCTTT. It encodes CASSGSGVGEAFF. V and J are TRBV6-5 and TRBJ1-1, with D maybe TRBD1 (6 bases). The CDR3 runs to 13 residues. V was clipped by 6 bases and J by 7 bases, with 15 bases between them. Germline V gene lookup returns CDR1 MNHEY and CDR2 SVGAGI.

The chain recombines TRBV5-8 with TRBJ2-1, with TRBD1 identical over 7 bases. In germline, CDR1 is SGHTS, CDR2 YDEGEE. The CDR3 length is 15 residues. V dropped 4 bases and J dropped 6; count of bases not matched to a gene: 10. CDR3 sequence reads: CASSPWTGAANEQFF. DNA for the CDR3: TGTGCCAGCAGCCCGTGGACAGGTGCCGCCAATGAGCAGTTCTTC.

V usage is TRBV27 and J usage is TRBJ2-5; D is unclear. Trimming removed 0 bases at V and 2 bases at J, with 10 bases between. CDR3 length equals 15 residues. Germline-derived CDR1 and CDR2 are MNHEY and SMNVEV (reference sequence). The CDR3 is CASSLSSGRQETQYF. CDR3 bases: TGTGCCAGCAGTTTATCGAGTGGACGGCAAGAGACCCAGTACTTC.

V is TRBV29-1 and J is TRBJ2-3, with TRBD1 as a possible D gene (6 bases). Germline CDR1 reads SQVTM; CDR2 reads ANQGSEA. V gave up 8 bases and J gave up 2 bases, with 20 bases separating them. The CDR3 covers 15 residues. The CDR3: CSLRRDTFPTDTQYF. The CDR3, as DNA: TGCAGCCTCCGCCGGGACACCTTCCCCACAGATACGCAGTATTTT.